This entry lists 9 T cell receptor beta chains sequenced from one sample in a study of T cells after yellow fever vaccination. TCRdb fed the 5' RACE reads into MiXCR, producing one record per CDR3 protein. The table has just under 600,000 distinct CDR3 sequences, roughly 14% seen once. The sample was PBMCs, taken on the day of the yellow fever booster vaccination. Receptor source: a man aged 25 to 40 who received the YFV17D yellow fever vaccine.

This clonotype has just a few counts. The chain couples TRBV20-1 to TRBJ2-5; maybe TRBD2 (6 bases). Trimming took off 0 bases at V and 4 bases at J, with 9 bases between the two ends. CDR1 and CDR2 from the germline V gene are DFQATT and SNEGSKA (reference sequence). The CDR3 length is 13 residues. CDR3 in amino acids: CSARDQGGETQYF. The CDR3, as DNA: TGCAGTGCTAGAGATCAGGGAGGAGAGACCCAGTACTTC.

The rearrangement joins TRBV4-2 to TRBJ2-5; 7 nucleotides agree with TRBD2. CDR3 size: 15 residues. V lost 0 bases to trimming and J lost 5 bases; unmatched junction nucleotides: 6. CDR1 LGHNA and CDR2 YNFKEQ come from the germline V gene. For the CDR3, the DNA is TGTGCCAGCAGCCAAGAAGGCGGGAGCAGGGAGACCCAGTACTTC. It yields the protein CASSQEGGSRETQYF.

This clonotype has just a few counts. This chain links TRBV6-6 with TRBJ1-2, with D perhaps matching TRBD1 (6 bases). Deletions cut 6 bases from V and 4 bases from J, with 9 bases between. The CDR3 is 12 amino acids. CDR1 is MNHNY and CDR2 is SVGAGI in the germline V gene (reference sequence). The CDR3 DNA follows: TGTGCCAGCAGGGTGGACAGCTATGGCTACACCTTC. Protein sequence: CASRVDSYGYTF.

This clonotype was counted a few times. The CDR3 region is CASRTGGIGTDTQYF. The CDR3, as DNA: TGTGCCAGTAGAACAGGGGGCATCGGCACAGATACGCAGTATTTT. The chain joins TRBV19 to TRBJ2-3; TRBD1 matches 9 bases. The V and J ends lost 6 bases and 1 base, in that order; junction bases with no gene match: 5. CDR3 size: 15 residues. Germline lookup yields CDR1 LNHDA and CDR2 SQIVND (reference sequence).

The chain joins TRBV2 to TRBJ1-4; the D gene is possibly TRBD1 (5 bases). This CDR3 contains 15 residues. Between the trimmed V and J ends, which lost 6 bases and 7 bases, there was a span of 18 bases. Germline V gene data show CDR1 as SNHLY and CDR2 as FYNNEI. CDR3 protein: CASSGDVSGGEKLFF. The CDR3, as DNA: TGTGCCAGCAGCGGGGACGTCTCCGGTGGTGAAAAACTGTTTTTT.

This clonotype was counted a few times. The chain employs TRBV29-1 and TRBJ2-2; 7 bases agree with TRBD2. Germline trimming cut 7 bases from V and 0 bases from J; bases unmatched to any gene: 5. This CDR3 has 14 residues. The V gene's germline CDR1 is SQVTM and CDR2 ANQGSEA. The CDR3 DNA is TGCAGCGGTAGACTAGCCTCGAACACCGGGGAGCTGTTTTTT. Its protein is CSGRLASNTGELFF.

The chain carries TRBV12-3 or TRBV12-4 and TRBJ1-2, with D uncertain. V dropped 3 bases and J dropped 3 bases, with 5 bases sitting between them. The length of the CDR3 is 12 residues. The CDR3, as DNA: TGTGCCAGCAGTTTCGCAGACTATGGCTACACCTTC. Translation gives CASSFADYGYTF.

This clonotype was seen a few times. V usage is TRBV30 and J usage is TRBJ2-1; tentatively, D is TRBD2 (5 bases). CDR3 size: 14 residues. In germline, CDR1 is GTSNPN, CDR2 SVGIG (reference sequence). V dropped 0 bases and J dropped 7 bases, with 13 bases sitting between them. For the CDR3, the DNA is TGTGCCTGGAGTGTTTTCGGGGTCTCGAATGAGCAGTTCTTC. It encodes CAWSVFGVSNEQFF.

The rearrangement links TRBV12-5 to TRBJ1-5; the D gene is possibly TRBD1 (6 bases). This CDR3 is built from 12 residues. The germline V gene has CDR1 LGHNT and CDR2 FRNRAP. CDR3 region: CDPQGNNQPQHF. The CDR3 bases are TGTGACCCACAGGGTAACAATCAGCCCCAGCATTTT.